This TCR beta chain was sequenced during a study of Graves' ophthalmopathy and Graves' hyperthyroidism. The study, taken as a whole, reports: Blood repertoires reportedly contained most expanded thyroid clonotypes above 0.001 frequency.

The ends lost 3 bases at V and 5 bases at J; junction bases unmatched: 4. Germline loops: CDR1 SGHVS, CDR2 FQNEAQ. The CDR3 length is 14 residues. Disease in donors with ophthalmopathy had moderate-to-severe activity, CAS ≥3, NOSPECS ≥4 and under 3 months' duration. Patients were excluded if they had other autoimmune diseases or uncontrolled infections, and likewise if pregnancy or lactation applied. PBMCs were density-gradient isolated from around 11 ml fresh blood. The authors amplified TCR beta CDR3 regions, and they did so from RNA transcripts for repertoire sequencing. HTBI-primed first-round RT-PCR preceded second-round multiplex PCR. From the multiplex PCR reads, TCRdb called clonotypes with MiXCR, one entry per CDR3 protein. The table has about 740,000 distinct CDR3 sequences, about 44% seen once. As concerns this clonotype: Its antigen is unidentified.

The sequenced sample was peripheral blood. The clonotype comes from an adult man with Graves' ophthalmopathy. J is TRBJ1-1 and V is TRBV7-8; 9 nucleotides line up with TRBD1. The CDR3 spells CASSFWDRVTEAFF. CDR3 nucleotides: TGTGCCAGCAGCTTCTGGGACAGGGTTACTGAAGCTTTCTTT. Full variable domain (rest looked up from reference TRBV7-8 and TRBJ1-1): GAGVSQSPRYKVAKRGQDVALRCDPISGHVSLFWYQQALGQGPEFLTYFQNEAQLDKSGLPSDRFFAERPEGSVSTLKIQRTQQEDSAVYLCASSFWDRVTEAFFGQGTRLTVV.